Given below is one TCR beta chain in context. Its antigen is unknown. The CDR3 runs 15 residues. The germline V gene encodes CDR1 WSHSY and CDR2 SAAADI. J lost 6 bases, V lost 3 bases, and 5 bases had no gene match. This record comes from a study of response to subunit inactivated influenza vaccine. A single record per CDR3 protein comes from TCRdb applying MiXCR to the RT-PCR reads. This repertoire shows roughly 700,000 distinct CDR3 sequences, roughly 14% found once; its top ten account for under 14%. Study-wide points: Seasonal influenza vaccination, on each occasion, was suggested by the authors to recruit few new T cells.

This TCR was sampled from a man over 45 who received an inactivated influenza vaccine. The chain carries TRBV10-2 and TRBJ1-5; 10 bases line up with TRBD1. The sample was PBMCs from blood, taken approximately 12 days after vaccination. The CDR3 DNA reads TGCGCCAGCAGTGACTCGGGACAGGGGCGTCAGCCCCAGCATTTT. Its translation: CASSDSGQGRQPQHF.